This T cell receptor beta chain was captured by sequencing in a study of OX40 agonist ivuxolimab in advanced cancers. The overall study: A diagnosis of hepatocellular carcinoma, melanoma, renal cell or head and neck cancer was present in dose-escalation patients. With a range of roughly 20 to 85, age averaged roughly 60 years, and about 82% were male.

This clone has a handful of counts. Assay: immunoSEQ multiplex PCR; the TCRdb copy retains only in-frame clones and omits some. Of 53,000 or so clones detected, about 89% appear once; the ten largest clones hold around 0.4%. Trimming removed 0 bases from V and 3 bases from J, with 6 bases in between. CDR1 MNHNY and CDR2 SVGAGI come from the germline V gene (reference sequence). This CDR3 has 13 residues. The sequencing here drew on CD4+ or CD8+ T cells sorted from blood, taken in a trial of the OX40 agonist ivuxolimab. This chain links TRBV6-6 with TRBJ2-7, with a possible D match to TRBD2 (5 bases). This receptor was identified in an adult with an advanced solid tumor such as melanoma, head and neck, liver or kidney cancer. The CDR3 reads CASSYSGSYEQYF. In nucleotides, the CDR3 is TGTGCCAGCAGTTACTCTGGGAGCTACGAGCAGTACTTC.